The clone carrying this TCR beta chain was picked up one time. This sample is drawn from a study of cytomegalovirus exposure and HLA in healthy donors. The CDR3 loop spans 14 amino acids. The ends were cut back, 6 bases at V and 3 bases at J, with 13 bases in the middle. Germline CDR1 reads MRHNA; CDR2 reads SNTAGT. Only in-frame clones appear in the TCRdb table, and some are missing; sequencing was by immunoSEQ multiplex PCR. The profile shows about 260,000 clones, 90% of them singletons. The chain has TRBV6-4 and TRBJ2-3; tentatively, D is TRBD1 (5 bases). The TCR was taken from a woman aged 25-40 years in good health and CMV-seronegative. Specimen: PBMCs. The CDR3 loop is CASSRVAGTDTQYF. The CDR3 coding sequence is TGTGCCAGCAGCCGCGTCGCAGGGACAGATACGCAGTATTTT.